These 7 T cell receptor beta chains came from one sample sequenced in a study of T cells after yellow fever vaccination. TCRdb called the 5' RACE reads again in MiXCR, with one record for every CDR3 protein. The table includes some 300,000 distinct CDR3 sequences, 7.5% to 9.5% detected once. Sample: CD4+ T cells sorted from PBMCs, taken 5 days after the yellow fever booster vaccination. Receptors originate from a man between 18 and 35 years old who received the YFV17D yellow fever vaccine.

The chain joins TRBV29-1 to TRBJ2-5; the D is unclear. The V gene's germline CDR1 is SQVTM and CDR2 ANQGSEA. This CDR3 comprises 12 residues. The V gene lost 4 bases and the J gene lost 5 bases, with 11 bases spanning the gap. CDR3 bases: TGCAGCGTTGGGCCGGGTGGGGAGACCCAGTACTTC. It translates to CSVGPGGETQYF.

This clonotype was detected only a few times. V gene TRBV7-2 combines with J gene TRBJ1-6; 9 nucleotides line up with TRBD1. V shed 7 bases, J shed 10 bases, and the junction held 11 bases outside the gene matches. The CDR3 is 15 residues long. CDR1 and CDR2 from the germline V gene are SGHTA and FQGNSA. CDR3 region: CASTQLQGANSPLHF. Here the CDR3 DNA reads TGTGCCAGCACCCAATTACAGGGGGCTAACTCACCCCTCCACTTT.

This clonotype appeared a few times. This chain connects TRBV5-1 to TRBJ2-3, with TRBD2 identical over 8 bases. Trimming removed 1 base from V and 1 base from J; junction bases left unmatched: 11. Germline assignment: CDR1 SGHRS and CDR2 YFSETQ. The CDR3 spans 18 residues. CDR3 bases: TGCGCCAGCAGCTTGTGGCGGGGGGATCCATCAGGCACAGATACGCAGTATTTT. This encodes CASSLWRGDPSGTDTQYF.

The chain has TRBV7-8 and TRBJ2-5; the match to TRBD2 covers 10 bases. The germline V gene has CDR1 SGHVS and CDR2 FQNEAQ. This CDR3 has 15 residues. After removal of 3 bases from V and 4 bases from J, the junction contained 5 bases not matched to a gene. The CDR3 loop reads CASSLQAGGPETQYF. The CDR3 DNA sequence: TGTGCCAGCAGCTTGCAAGCGGGGGGGCCAGAGACCCAGTACTTC.

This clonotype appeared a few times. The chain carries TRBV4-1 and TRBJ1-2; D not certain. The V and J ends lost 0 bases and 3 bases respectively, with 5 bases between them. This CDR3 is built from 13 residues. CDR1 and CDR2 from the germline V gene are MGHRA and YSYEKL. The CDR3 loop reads CASSQESDYGYTF. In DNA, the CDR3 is TGCGCCAGCAGCCAAGAATCAGACTATGGCTACACCTTC.

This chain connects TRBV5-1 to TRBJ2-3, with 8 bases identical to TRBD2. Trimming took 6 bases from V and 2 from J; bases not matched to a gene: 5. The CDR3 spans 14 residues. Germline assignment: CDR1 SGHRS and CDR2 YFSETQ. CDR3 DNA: TGCGCCAGCAATGGCGGGGGGACCACAGATACGCAGTATTTT. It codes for CASNGGGTTDTQYF.

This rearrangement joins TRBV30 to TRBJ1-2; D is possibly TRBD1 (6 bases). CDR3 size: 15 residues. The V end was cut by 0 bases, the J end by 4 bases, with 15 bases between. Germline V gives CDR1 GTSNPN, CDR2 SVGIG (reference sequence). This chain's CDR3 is CAWSVPGGQTYGYTF. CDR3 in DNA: TGTGCCTGGAGTGTTCCCGGCGGACAGACCTATGGCTACACCTTC.